This note documents a single T cell receptor (beta chain) sequence. Its specificity is not known. These data belong to a study of cytomegalovirus exposure and HLA in healthy donors. Study-level results: Across all donors, roughly uniform sequencing depth was an assumption of the presence/absence analyses. There was a cluster of highly shared sequence variants that was likely a sequencing artifact.

Primers for the PCR totalled 60 Vbeta and 13 Jbeta. Method: immunoSEQ multiplex PCR; TCRdb's copy keeps in-frame clones and lacks some. There are 120,000 or so clones in the sample; 60% to 75% occur only once, and under 6.5% lies in the top ten. Germline values: CDR1 SGHVS, CDR2 FNYEAQ. V was trimmed by 1 base and J by 0 bases, leaving 11 bases between them. This CDR3 has 16 residues. This sequence was found in a woman aged 50 to 60 in good health and CMV-seropositive. Sequenced input: PBMCs. This chain uses TRBV7-6 with TRBJ2-3; tentatively, D is TRBD2 (5 bases). The CDR3 region has the DNA TGTGCCAGCAGCTTAGGGGGAGCTAAAAGCACAGATACGCAGTATTTT. As protein: CASSLGGAKSTDTQYF. Full variable domain (remainder filled in from reference TRBV7-6 and TRBJ2-3): GAGVSQSPRYKVTKRGQDVALRCDPISGHVSLYWYRQALGQGPEFLTYFNYEAQQDKSGLPNDRFSAERPEGSISTLTIQRTEQRDSAMYRCASSLGGAKSTDTQYFGPGTRLTVL.